These 29 T cell receptor beta chains were all obtained from the same sample, sequenced in a study of blood T cells in healthy people across ages. Together with a sample-barcoded 5' primer, a J-beta primer mix was included in a second PCR lasting about 7 to 12 cycles. TCRdb reprocessed the 5' RACE reads with MiXCR, giving one entry per CDR3 protein. The data show more than 1 million distinct CDR3 sequences, 40% to 45% seen once. The material sequenced was blood. These receptors were taken from a woman between 55 and 75 years old in good health.

This clonotype showed up many times. The chain uses TRBV7-2 and TRBJ1-1; D call uncertain. This CDR3 has 15 residues. Germline lookup yields CDR1 SGHTA and CDR2 FQGNSA. Trimming pared 1 base from V and 3 bases from J, leaving 12 bases between. In nucleotides, the CDR3 is TGTGCCAGCAGCTTAGATCGGGGTAGCGACACTGAAGCTTTCTTT. Its translation is CASSLDRGSDTEAFF.

On this clonotype: A read error may be the cause here, since a much bigger clone is one base away. The V and J genes are TRBV10-3 and TRBJ2-7; 13 bases map to TRBD2. V lost 5 bases, J lost 7 bases, and 17 bases stayed unmatched. The CDR3 is made up of 18 amino acids. Germline values: CDR1 ENHRY, CDR2 SYGVKD. The CDR3 DNA sequence: TGTGCCATCAGTCGAATAGCCCTCGGGACTAGCGGGAAAAATGAGCAGTACTTC. Its protein product is CAISRIALGTSGKNEQYF.

The chain is built from TRBV7-8 and TRBJ2-3; 8 bases line up with TRBD2. With V trimmed by 5 bases and J by 4 bases, 8 bases remained unmatched. Germline assignment: CDR1 SGHVS and CDR2 FQNEAQ. The CDR3 runs to 15 residues. DNA for the CDR3: TGTGCCAGCAGCGTAAGCGGGAGTCGAGCAGATACGCAGTATTTT. This translates into CASSVSGSRADTQYF.

This clonotype turned up a few times. V is TRBV9 and J is TRBJ2-7, with 7 bases that match TRBD1. The DNA matches TRBJ2-5 better at its end, which makes the J call doubtful. From germline, CDR1 is SGDLS and CDR2 YYNGEE. The CDR3 length is 15 residues. The CDR3 DNA is TGTGCCAGCAGCGAGACACAGGGGAGAGTGGAGACCCAGTACTTC. It is translated as CASSETQGRVETQYF.

This clonotype occurred a few times. This rearrangement joins TRBV12-3 or TRBV12-4 to TRBJ2-7; possible D gene TRBD1, 6 bases. The CDR3 sequence is 12 residues long. V was pared by 5 bases and J by 8 bases, with 13 bases between. CDR3 nucleotide sequence: TGTGCCAGCAGTCCAACAGGGTTAAAGCAGTACTTC. Translated: CASSPTGLKQYF.

CDR3 loop: CASSQEGEGVEQYF. For the CDR3, the DNA is TGTGCCAGCAGCCAAGAAGGGGAGGGGGTTGAGCAGTACTTC. The chain has TRBV4-2 and TRBJ2-7, with D perhaps matching TRBD2 (7 bases). Germline values: CDR1 LGHNA, CDR2 YNFKEQ. V gave up 0 bases and J gave up 7 bases, with 13 bases separating them. The CDR3 extends over 14 amino acids.

The J gene is TRBJ2-7, the V gene TRBV5-1; D not certain. This CDR3 contains 15 residues. The V and J ends lost 0 bases and 2 bases respectively, with 12 bases between them. Germline loops: CDR1 SGHRS, CDR2 YFSETQ. Here the CDR3 reads CASSLEVGNAYEQYF. DNA of the CDR3: TGCGCCAGCAGCTTGGAGGTTGGAAACGCCTACGAGCAGTACTTC.

This clonotype has more than one count but fewer than ten. The chain has TRBV9 and TRBJ2-1, with D perhaps matching TRBD1 or TRBD2 (6 bases each). The length of the CDR3 is 16 residues. V was clipped by 5 bases and J by 1 base, with 16 bases between them. The germline V gene has CDR1 SGDLS and CDR2 YYNGEE. The CDR3 sequence: CASSRGTGASYNEQFF. CDR3 DNA sequence: TGTGCCAGCAGTCGAGGGACGGGGGCTTCCTACAATGAGCAGTTCTTC. Full variable domain (missing parts from reference TRBV9 and TRBJ2-1): DSGVTQTPKHLITATGQRVTLRCSPRSGDLSVYWYQQSLDQGLQFLIQYYNGEERAKGNILERFSAQQFPDLHSELNLSSLELGDSALYFCASSRGTGASYNEQFFGPGTRLTVL.

The CDR3 coding sequence is TGTGCCACCAGTGATTTGGACCACCCAGGGACTAGCGGGAGACGGACCTACGAGCAGTACTTC. Protein sequence: CATSDLDHPGTSGRRTYEQYF. The J gene is TRBJ2-7, the V gene TRBV24-1; 14 nucleotides line up with TRBD2. CDR3 length: 21 amino acids. V dropped 0 bases and J dropped 2; count of bases not matched to a gene: 14. Germline CDR1 KGHDR, CDR2 SFDVKD.

The genes are TRBV23-1 and TRBJ2-7, with D possibly matching TRBD1 (6 bases). TRBV23-1 is labeled an ORF, and its function is uncertain. Trimming stripped 0 bases from V and 0 bases from J, with 21 bases between. This CDR3 has 19 amino acids. The CDR3 sequence is CASSQSRELGDRSSYEQYF. In DNA, the CDR3 is TGCGCCAGCAGTCAATCAAGGGAGTTGGGAGACAGGAGCTCCTACGAGCAGTACTTC.

The sample holds a few counts of this clonotype. The rearrangement joins TRBV4-2 to TRBJ2-5; the D gene could be TRBD1 or TRBD2 (6 bases each). V was cut by 0 bases and J by 9 bases, with 14 bases left in between. Germline CDR1 reads LGHNA; CDR2 reads YNFKEQ. The CDR3 loop spans 14 amino acids. CDR3 region: CASSQDRGGEAQYF. In nucleotides, the CDR3 is TGTGCCAGCAGCCAAGACAGGGGCGGGGAGGCCCAGTACTTC.

This clonotype has ten or more counts. CDR3 sequence: CASSPDKETQYF. The CDR3 region has the DNA TGTGCCAGCAGCCCCGATAAGGAGACCCAGTACTTC. This sequence joins TRBV6-5 and TRBJ2-5, with D hard to call. The CDR3 length is 12 residues. Looked up from germline, CDR1 is MNHEY and CDR2 is SVGAGI. V gave up 6 bases and J gave up 5 bases, with 10 bases separating them.

A word on this clonotype: One end of the junction does not line up with germline, which may come from a read error. The chain is built from TRBV29-1 and TRBJ2-3; the D is unclear. Germline assignment: CDR1 SQVTM and CDR2 ANQGSEA. The CDR3 loop spans 10 amino acids. CDR3 in DNA: TGCAGCGTAACCACAGATACGCGGTATTTT. Protein: CSVTTDTRYF.

This clonotype came up a few times. The chain recombines TRBV5-1 with TRBJ1-5, with D uncertain. Per germline, CDR1 SGHRS and CDR2 YFSETQ. V lost 0 bases to trimming and J lost 5 bases, with 15 bases between them. This CDR3 has 16 residues. The CDR3 loop is CASSLEGPTDHQPQHF. The CDR3 DNA is TGCGCCAGCAGCTTGGAGGGCCCTACAGATCATCAGCCCCAGCATTTT.

This clonotype was recorded many times. This may come from a read error, since a much larger clone is one base off. The chain combines TRBV9 with TRBJ2-5; 8 nucleotides agree with TRBD2. Germline V lookup: CDR1 SGDLS, CDR2 YYNGEE. The V segment lost 0 bases and the J segment 11 bases; nucleotides outside the gene matches: 21. The CDR3 is 18 residues long. The CDR3 reads CASSVEQDSRAGGNEQYF. The CDR3 coding sequence is TGTGCCAGCAGCGTAGAGCAAGACTCTCGGGCGGGAGGAAATGAGCAGTACTTC.

The chain recombines TRBV4-2 with TRBJ2-2, with D tentatively TRBD2 (6 bases). V gave up 0 bases and J gave up 6 bases, with 11 bases separating them. The CDR3 runs to 15 residues. CDR1 and CDR2 (germline): LGHNA, YNFKEQ. The CDR3 DNA reads TGTGCCAGCAGCCAAGAGGGGACTCCGTCCGGGGAGCTGTTTTTT. Its translation: CASSQEGTPSGELFF.

The table lists this clonotype with many counts. The J gene is TRBJ2-1, the V gene TRBV7-2, with D perhaps matching TRBD2 (7 bases). Trimming removed 1 base at V and 9 bases at J, with 16 bases between. Germline CDR1 is SGHTA and CDR2 is FQGNSA. CDR3 length equals 15 residues. The CDR3 coding sequence is TGTGCCAGCAGCTTAGACGGCCGCGGGGGCACTGAGCAGTTCTTC. It yields the protein CASSLDGRGGTEQFF.

Comments on this clonotype: At one end, the junction sequence differs from germline, possibly due to a read error. This chain joins TRBV7-9 and TRBJ2-3; D unresolved. The germline CDR1 and CDR2 sequences are SEHNR and FQNEAQ (reference sequence). The CDR3 is made up of 14 amino acids. CDR3 protein: CAGSLPGRPDTQYF. CDR3 coding DNA: TGTGCCGGCAGCTTACCTGGGCGGCCAGATACGCAGTATTTT.

The chain's CDR3 is CASRVGGRLNNEQFF. CDR3 DNA sequence: TGTGCCAGCAGGGTGGGGGGCCGGCTTAACAATGAGCAGTTCTTC. The rearrangement uses TRBV11-2 and TRBJ2-1; D is tentatively TRBD1 or TRBD2 (6 bases each). CDR3 length: 15 residues. The germline V gene has CDR1 SGHAT and CDR2 FQNNGV. V lost 6 bases and J 5 bases, leaving 17 bases between the germline ends.

The chain is built from TRBV20-1 and TRBJ2-3, with 9 nucleotides matching TRBD2. J was trimmed by 3 bases and V by 6 bases; bases with no gene match: 10. The CDR3 sequence is 15 residues long. The germline V gene has CDR1 DFQATT and CDR2 SNEGSKA (reference sequence). CDR3 loop: CSAVAGAGVTDTQYF. The CDR3 DNA reads TGCAGTGCCGTAGCGGGAGCCGGTGTTACAGATACGCAGTATTTT.

The chain links TRBV20-1 to TRBJ2-5, with D possibly matching TRBD2 (6 bases). The V end was cut by 4 bases, the J end by 4 bases, with 16 bases between. Germline loops: CDR1 DFQATT, CDR2 SNEGSKA (reference sequence). CDR3 length: 14 amino acids. This CDR3 reads CSANHGLSVETQYF. The CDR3 DNA is TGCAGTGCTAACCACGGACTATCCGTAGAGACCCAGTACTTC.

The chain uses TRBV28 and TRBJ1-5; TRBD1 matches 7 bases. V shed 6 bases and J 3 bases; nucleotides not matched to a gene: 11. In germline, CDR1 is MDHEN, CDR2 SYDVKM. The CDR3 extends over 16 amino acids. This CDR3 is CASSRTGTVNNQPQHF. CDR3 in DNA: TGTGCCAGCAGCCGAACCGGGACAGTCAACAATCAGCCCCAGCATTTT.

This clonotype appeared once. This chain links TRBV27 with TRBJ2-5; no clear D. Trimming removed 0 bases at V and 2 bases at J, with 13 bases between. There are 16 residues in the CDR3. CDR1 and CDR2 from the germline V gene are MNHEY and SMNVEV (reference sequence). The CDR3, as DNA: TGTGCCAGCAGTTTATCATGGGTCGGTGGGCAAGAGACCCAGTACTTC. Amino acid sequence: CASSLSWVGGQETQYF.

V is TRBV6-1 and J is TRBJ2-3; D is uncertain. The ends were cut back, 5 bases at V and 7 bases at J, with 16 bases in the middle. Germline V CDR1 and CDR2: MNHNS, SASEGT. CDR3 length equals 14 residues. The CDR3 DNA follows: TGTGCCAGCAGTCCCCTCTCTGGGGTAAATACGCAGTATTTT. Translated: CASSPLSGVNTQYF.

This clonotype was found once. J is TRBJ2-1 and V is TRBV6-5; 7 bases agree with TRBD2. J gave up 6 bases and V 1 base, and 6 bases lay outside the gene matches. The CDR3 consists of 15 residues. Per the germline V gene, CDR1 is MNHEY and CDR2 is SVGAGI. CDR3 nucleotides: TGTGCCAGCAGTTACTGGCGGGAGAAGGTCAATGAGCAGTTCTTC. Its protein is CASSYWREKVNEQFF.

This rearrangement joins TRBV20-1 to TRBJ2-1, with 15 bases lining up with TRBD2. The length of the CDR3 is 16 residues. Losses at the gene ends were 8 bases for V and 8 bases for J; bases not matched to a gene: 13. Germline CDR1 reads DFQATT; CDR2 reads SNEGSKA (reference sequence). The CDR3 is CSTLSRTSGRADEQFF. Written as DNA, the CDR3 is TGCAGTACCTTATCGAGGACTAGCGGGAGGGCCGATGAGCAGTTCTTC.

V usage is TRBV20-1 and J usage is TRBJ1-1; 11 bases line up with TRBD1. This CDR3 contains 16 residues. The germline CDR1 and CDR2 sequences are DFQATT and SNEGSKA (reference sequence). The junction had 10 bases not matched to a gene; V was cut back by 7 bases and J by 0 bases. CDR3 sequence (DNA): TGCAGTGTAATGATCGGACAGGGGGCGATGAACACTGAAGCTTTCTTT. This gives the protein CSVMIGQGAMNTEAFF.

The chain joins TRBV29-1 to TRBJ1-2, with D possibly being TRBD1 (5 bases). The CDR3 runs to 11 residues. Trimming took off 6 bases at V and 7 bases at J, with 12 bases between the two ends. The germline V gene has CDR1 SQVTM and CDR2 ANQGSEA. CDR3 region: CSVARGSGYTF. CDR3 in DNA: TGCAGCGTCGCGAGGGGTAGTGGCTACACCTTC.

V is TRBV12-3 or TRBV12-4 and J is TRBJ1-2, with 9 bases matching TRBD1. This CDR3 has 15 amino acids. V was clipped by 3 bases and J by 4 bases; unmatched bases: 6. In DNA, the CDR3 is TGTGCCAGCAGTTTCCGCATACAGGGGGCCTATGGCTACACCTTC. This gives the protein CASSFRIQGAYGYTF.